The sequence of this TCR beta chain was determined in a study of blood T cell repertoires in COVID-19 (dated by TCRdb to about 2020). About the full investigation: Samples from collaborators originated in the United States, Italy and Spain and spanned both the acute and convalescent phases of COVID-19. The material from the prospective study consisted of cDNA or gDNA derived from T cells, B-cell-depleted T cells, or PBMCs. The dataset comprised deeply sampled blood TCRbeta repertoires from subjects exposed to, actively infected with, or recovered from COVID-19. The repertoires were made available in a free public database intended to serve as a resource for research on the immune response to SARS-CoV-2. The samples were drawn from the first 160 participants of the ongoing ImmuneRACE study and from over a thousand subjects provided by 6 global collaborators. A de-identified subject ID, COVID-19 status, age in years and sex were almost always included in the sample metadata. Where HLA class I and class II types were available, the types were taken from metadata supplied by the sample provider, not from assay-based typing.

The collaborating institutions used their own protocols to collect whole blood in K2EDTA tubes. For TCRbeta analysis, collaborator samples were shipped as frozen whole blood, as isolated PBMCs, or as DNA extracted from either sample type. TCRbeta CDR3 regions were amplified from genomic DNA using the immunoSEQ Assay, a bias-controlled multiplex PCR. As for how the authors treated the data: Nucleated cell counts per sample were estimated from amplification of reference gene primers within the assay. To quantify the absolute abundance of each unique TCRbeta CDR3 rearrangement, sequence reads were collapsed and filtered. Productive Simpson clonality was computed per sample as the square root of Simpson's diversity index over productive rearrangements. In TCRdb, the immuneACCESS table is reduced to in-frame sequences with V and J assigned. These tables do not hold every clone; where another copy was compared, an unresolved V gene accounts for under half, and the others remain unexplained. The V and J calls and clone size are taken from that table; D and trimming were inferred from the DNA. Here the sample has about 260,000 clones; 84% occur a single time. The ten largest clonotypes hold 8.6% of the sample.

Trimming costs V 10 bases and J 6 bases, and their ends lie 18 bases apart. The CDR3 contains 13 residues, cysteine and phenylalanine counted. The DNA shown is the 39-base CDR3, in frame from base 1. Paper-wide results and their limitations: Clinical and demographic metadata were provided uncurated, with the amount varying by source and participant.

Concerning this clone: The specificity of this receptor is unknown. Base qualities were left out, and no much larger clone turns up one base away.

The chain couples TRBV12-3 or TRBV12-4 to TRBJ1-1; the D gene assignment is ambiguous. The clonotype originates from a human donor in a cohort sampled during active COVID-19. The sequencing sample was made of peripheral blood. CDR3 reads: CATNPRGTAEAFF. Here is the DNA: TGTGCCACTAATCCCCGGGGTACGGCTGAAGCTTTCTTT.